This T cell receptor beta chain was recovered during a study of T-cell reconstitution after alpha-beta-depleted transplantation in children. The CDR3 is made up of 13 amino acids. Trimming pared 5 bases from V and 4 bases from J, leaving 11 bases between. Germline V lookup: CDR1 SGHTA, CDR2 FQGNSA. Unique molecular identifiers were incorporated when the TCRbeta library was constructed. TCRdb independently ran MiXCR on the PCR reads; one entry per CDR3 protein. Counted here are around 230,000 distinct CDR3 sequences, roughly 15% occurring once; the ten biggest clones make up just under 45%. This receptor was identified in a male patient aged 2 to 10 who had a stem cell transplant for acute lymphoblastic leukemia, so the T cells may come from the graft donor. V is TRBV7-2 and J is TRBJ2-5, with a possible D match to TRBD2 (5 bases). This specimen consisted of PBMCs, mostly from graft donor cells, obtained 360 days after TCRalphabeta/CD19-depleted stem cell transplant. The CDR3 nucleotides are TGTGCCAGCAGCCCCGGACGGGGAGAGACCCAGTACTTC. As protein: CASSPGRGETQYF.